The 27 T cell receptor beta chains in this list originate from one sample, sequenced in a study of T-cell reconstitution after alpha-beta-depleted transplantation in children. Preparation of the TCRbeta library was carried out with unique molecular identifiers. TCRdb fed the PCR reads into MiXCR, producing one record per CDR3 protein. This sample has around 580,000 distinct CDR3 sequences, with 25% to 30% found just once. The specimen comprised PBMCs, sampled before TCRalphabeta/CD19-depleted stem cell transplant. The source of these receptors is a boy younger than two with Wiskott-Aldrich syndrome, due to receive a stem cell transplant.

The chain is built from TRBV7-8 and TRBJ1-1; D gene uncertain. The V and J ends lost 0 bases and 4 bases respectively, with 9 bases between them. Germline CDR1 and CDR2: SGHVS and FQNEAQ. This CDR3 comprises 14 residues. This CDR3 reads CASSLAGPPTEAFF. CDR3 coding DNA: TGTGCCAGCAGCTTAGCGGGCCCCCCCACTGAAGCTTTCTTT. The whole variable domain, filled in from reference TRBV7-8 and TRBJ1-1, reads GAGVSQSPRYKVAKRGQDVALRCDPISGHVSLFWYQQALGQGPEFLTYFQNEAQLDKSGLPSDRFFAERPEGSVSTLKIQRTQQEDSAVYLCASSLAGPPTEAFFGQGTRLTVV.

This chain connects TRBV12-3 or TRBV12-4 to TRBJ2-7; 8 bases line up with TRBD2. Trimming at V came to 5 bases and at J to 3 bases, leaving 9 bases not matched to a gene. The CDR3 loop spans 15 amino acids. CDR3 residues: CASSGELADSYEQYF. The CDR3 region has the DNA TGTGCCAGCAGTGGGGAACTAGCGGATAGCTACGAGCAGTACTTC.

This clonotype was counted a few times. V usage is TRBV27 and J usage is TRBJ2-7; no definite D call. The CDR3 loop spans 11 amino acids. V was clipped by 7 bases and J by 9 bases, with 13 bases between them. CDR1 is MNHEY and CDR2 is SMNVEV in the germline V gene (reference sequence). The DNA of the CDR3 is TGTGCCAGCACCCTTTTTGGGGTGCAGTACTTC. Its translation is CASTLFGVQYF.

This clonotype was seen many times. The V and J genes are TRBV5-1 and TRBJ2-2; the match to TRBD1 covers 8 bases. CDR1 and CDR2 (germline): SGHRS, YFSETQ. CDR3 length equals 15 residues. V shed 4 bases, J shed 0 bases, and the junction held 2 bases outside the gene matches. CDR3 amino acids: CASSVDRANTGELFF. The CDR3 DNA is TGCGCCAGCAGCGTGGACAGGGCGAACACCGGGGAGCTGTTTTTT.

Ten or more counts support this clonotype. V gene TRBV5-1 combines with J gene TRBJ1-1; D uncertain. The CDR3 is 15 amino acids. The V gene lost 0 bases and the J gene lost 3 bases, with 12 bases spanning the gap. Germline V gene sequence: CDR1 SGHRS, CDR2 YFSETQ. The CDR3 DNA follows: TGCGCCAGCAGCTTGGTTGTAGGAGCGGACACTGAAGCTTTCTTT. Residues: CASSLVVGADTEAFF.

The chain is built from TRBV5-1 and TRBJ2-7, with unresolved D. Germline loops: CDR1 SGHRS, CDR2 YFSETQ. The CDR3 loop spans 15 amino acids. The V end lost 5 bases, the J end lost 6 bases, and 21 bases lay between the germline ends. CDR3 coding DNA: TGCGCCAGCAGGAAGTGGATCCTAGAAGTCGGCGAGCAGTACTTC. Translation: CASRKWILEVGEQYF.

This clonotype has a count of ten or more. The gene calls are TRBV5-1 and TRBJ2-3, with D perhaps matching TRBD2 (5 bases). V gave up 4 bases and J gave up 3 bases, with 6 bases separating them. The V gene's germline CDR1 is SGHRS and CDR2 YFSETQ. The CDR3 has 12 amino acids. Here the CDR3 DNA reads TGCGCCAGCAGCCGGGGTACAGATACGCAGTATTTT. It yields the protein CASSRGTDTQYF. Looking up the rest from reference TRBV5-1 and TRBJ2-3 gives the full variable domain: KAGVTQTPRYLIKTRGQQVTLSCSPISGHRSVSWYQQTPGQGLQFLFEYFSETQRNKGNFPGRFSGRQFSNSRSEMNVSTLELGDSALYLCASSRGTDTQYFGPGTRLTVL.

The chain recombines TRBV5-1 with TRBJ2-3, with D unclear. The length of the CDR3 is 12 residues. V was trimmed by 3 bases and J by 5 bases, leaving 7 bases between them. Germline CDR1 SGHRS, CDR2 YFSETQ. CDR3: CASSSDEDTQYF. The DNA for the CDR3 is TGCGCCAGCAGCTCGGACGAAGATACGCAGTATTTT.

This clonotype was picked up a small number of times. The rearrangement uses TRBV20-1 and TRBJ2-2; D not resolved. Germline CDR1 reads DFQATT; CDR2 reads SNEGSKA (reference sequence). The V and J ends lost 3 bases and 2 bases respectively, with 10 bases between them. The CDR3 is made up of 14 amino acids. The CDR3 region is CSASQEPNTGELFF. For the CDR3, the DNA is TGCAGTGCTAGTCAGGAGCCAAACACCGGGGAGCTGTTTTTT.

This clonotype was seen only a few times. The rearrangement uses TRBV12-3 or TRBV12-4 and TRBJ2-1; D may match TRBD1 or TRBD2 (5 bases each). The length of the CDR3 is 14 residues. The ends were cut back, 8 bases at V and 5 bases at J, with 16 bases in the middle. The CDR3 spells CASRGWGKDNEQFF. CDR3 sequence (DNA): TGTGCCAGCCGGGGCTGGGGTAAAGACAATGAGCAGTTCTTC.

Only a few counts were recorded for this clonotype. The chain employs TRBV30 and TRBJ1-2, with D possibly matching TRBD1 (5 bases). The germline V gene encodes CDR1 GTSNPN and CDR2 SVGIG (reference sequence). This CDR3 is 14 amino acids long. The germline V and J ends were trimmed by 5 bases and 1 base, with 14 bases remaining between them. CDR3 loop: CAWHGHLLNYGYTF. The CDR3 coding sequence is TGTGCCTGGCACGGACATCTCCTTAACTATGGCTACACCTTC. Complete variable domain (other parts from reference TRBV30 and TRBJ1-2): SQTIHQWPATLVQPVGSPLSLECTVEGTSNPNLYWYRQAAGRGLQLLFYSVGIGQISSEVPQNLSASRPQDRQFILSSKKLLLSDSGFYLCAWHGHLLNYGYTFGSGTRLTVV.

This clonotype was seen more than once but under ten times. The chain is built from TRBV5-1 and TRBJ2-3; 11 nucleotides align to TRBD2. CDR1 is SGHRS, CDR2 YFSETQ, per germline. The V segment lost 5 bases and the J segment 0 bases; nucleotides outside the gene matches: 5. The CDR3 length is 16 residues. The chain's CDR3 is CASSPRLAGSTDTQYF. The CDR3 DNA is TGCGCCAGCAGTCCCAGACTAGCGGGAAGCACAGATACGCAGTATTTT.

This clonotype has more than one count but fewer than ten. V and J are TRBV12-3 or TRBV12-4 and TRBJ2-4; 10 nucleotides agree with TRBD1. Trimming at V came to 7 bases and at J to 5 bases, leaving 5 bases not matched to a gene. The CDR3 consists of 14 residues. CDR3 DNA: TGTGCCAGCACCAGACAGGGGGCAGAAAACATTCAGTACTTC. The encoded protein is CASTRQGAENIQYF.

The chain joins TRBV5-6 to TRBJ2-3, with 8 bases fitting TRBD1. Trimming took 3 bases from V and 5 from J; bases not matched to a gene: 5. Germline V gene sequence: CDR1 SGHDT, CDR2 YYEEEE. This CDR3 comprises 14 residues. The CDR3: CASSYWTGQDTQYF. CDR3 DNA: TGTGCCAGCAGCTACTGGACAGGGCAAGATACGCAGTATTTT.

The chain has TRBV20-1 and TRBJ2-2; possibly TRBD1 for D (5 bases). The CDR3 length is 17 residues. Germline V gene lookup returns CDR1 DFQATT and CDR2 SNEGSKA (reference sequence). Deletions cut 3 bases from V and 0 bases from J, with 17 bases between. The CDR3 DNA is TGCAGTGCTAGGGCACTTACAGGAGCTTCGAACACCGGGGAGCTGTTTTTT. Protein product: CSARALTGASNTGELFF.

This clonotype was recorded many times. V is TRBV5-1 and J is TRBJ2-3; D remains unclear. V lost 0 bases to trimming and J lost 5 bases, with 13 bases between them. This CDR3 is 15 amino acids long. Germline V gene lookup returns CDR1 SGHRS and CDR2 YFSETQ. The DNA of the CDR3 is TGCGCCAGCAGCTTGGCCTGGGTCCCTGGAGATACGCAGTATTTT. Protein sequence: CASSLAWVPGDTQYF.

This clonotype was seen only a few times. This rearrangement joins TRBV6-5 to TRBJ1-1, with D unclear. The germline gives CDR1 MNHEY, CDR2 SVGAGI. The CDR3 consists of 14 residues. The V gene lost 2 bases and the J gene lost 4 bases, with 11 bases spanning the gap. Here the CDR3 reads CASSYLGGGTEAFF. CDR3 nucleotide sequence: TGTGCCAGCAGTTACCTGGGAGGCGGCACTGAAGCTTTCTTT.

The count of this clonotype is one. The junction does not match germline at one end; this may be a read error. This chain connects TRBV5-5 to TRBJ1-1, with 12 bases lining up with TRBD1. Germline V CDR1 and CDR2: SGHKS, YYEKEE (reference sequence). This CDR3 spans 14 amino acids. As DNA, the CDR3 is TGTGCCAGCAGCCAGATGACCGGGACAGGGGGCGCCGAGTTT. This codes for CASSQMTGTGGAEF.

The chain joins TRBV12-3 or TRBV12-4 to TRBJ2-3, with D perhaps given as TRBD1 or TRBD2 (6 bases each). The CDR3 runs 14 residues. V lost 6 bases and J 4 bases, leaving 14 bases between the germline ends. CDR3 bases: TGTGCCAGCAGAGAAACAGGGACTTCAGATACGCAGTATTTT. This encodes CASRETGTSDTQYF.

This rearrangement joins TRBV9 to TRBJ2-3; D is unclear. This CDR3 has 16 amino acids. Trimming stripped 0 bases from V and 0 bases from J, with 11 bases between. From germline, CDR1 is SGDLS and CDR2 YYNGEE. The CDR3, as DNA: TGTGCCAGCAGCGTAGGGGCAGGAAAAAGCACAGATACGCAGTATTTT. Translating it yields CASSVGAGKSTDTQYF.

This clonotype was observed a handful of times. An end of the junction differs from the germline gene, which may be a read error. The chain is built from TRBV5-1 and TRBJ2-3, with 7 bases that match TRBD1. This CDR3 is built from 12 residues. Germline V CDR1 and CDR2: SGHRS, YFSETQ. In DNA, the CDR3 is TGCGCCAGCAGCCCAGGGACAGTGCGGTTGGATTTT. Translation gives CASSPGTVRLDF.

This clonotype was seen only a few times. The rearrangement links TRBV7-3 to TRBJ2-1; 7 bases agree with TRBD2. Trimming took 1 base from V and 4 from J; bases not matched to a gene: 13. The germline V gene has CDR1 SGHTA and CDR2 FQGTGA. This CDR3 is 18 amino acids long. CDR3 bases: TGTGCCAGCAGCTTAAGTACCGAACTAGCGCGAGTTTACAATGAGCAGTTCTTC. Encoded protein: CASSLSTELARVYNEQFF.

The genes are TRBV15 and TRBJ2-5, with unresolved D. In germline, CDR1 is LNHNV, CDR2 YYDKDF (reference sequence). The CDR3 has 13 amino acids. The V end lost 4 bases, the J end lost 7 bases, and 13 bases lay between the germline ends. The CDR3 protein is CATSMDAEGTQYF. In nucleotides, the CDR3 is TGTGCCACCAGCATGGATGCGGAAGGGACCCAGTACTTC.

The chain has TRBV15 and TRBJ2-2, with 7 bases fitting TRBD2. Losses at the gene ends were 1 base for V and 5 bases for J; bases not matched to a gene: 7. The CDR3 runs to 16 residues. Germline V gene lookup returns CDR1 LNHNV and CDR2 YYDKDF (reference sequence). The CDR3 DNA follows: TGTGCCACCAGCAGAGGGGCGGGAGATGAAACCGGGGAGCTGTTTTTT. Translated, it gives CATSRGAGDETGELFF.

CDR3: CASSVVSTGELFF. CDR3 bases: TGTGCCAGCAGCGTAGTGAGCACCGGGGAGCTGTTTTTT. This chain connects TRBV9 to TRBJ2-2; no clear D gene. CDR3 size: 13 residues. Trimming left V 0 bases short and J 4 bases short, with 4 bases between. CDR1 is SGDLS and CDR2 is YYNGEE in the germline V gene.

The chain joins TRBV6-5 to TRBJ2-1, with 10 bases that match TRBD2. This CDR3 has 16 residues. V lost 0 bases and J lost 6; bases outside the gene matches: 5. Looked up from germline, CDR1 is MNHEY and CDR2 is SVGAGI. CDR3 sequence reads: CASSYSSSGRANEQFF. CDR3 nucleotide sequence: TGTGCCAGCAGTTACTCGAGCAGCGGGAGGGCCAATGAGCAGTTCTTC.

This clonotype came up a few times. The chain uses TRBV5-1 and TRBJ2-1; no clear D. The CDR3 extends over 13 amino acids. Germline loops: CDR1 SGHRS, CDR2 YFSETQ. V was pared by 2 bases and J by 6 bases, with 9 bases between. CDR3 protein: CASSFLVGNEQFF. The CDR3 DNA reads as TGCGCCAGCAGCTTCCTGGTCGGCAATGAGCAGTTCTTC.